This T cell receptor (beta chain) came from a study of shared clonotypes between healthy human individuals. Looking at the study overall: Donors were a couple of women and a few men aged 18 to 49. General study findings and limits: Rarefaction exposed incomplete sorted-subset sequencing despite large depth.

TCRdb's copy holds only in-frame clones and misses some; the assay was immunoSEQ multiplex PCR. Of under 550,000 clones in the sample, less than 96% were seen once. CDR1 and CDR2 from the germline V gene are SGHDT and YYEEEE. The V gene end was trimmed by 5 bases and the J gene end by 8 bases; junction bases not matched to a gene: 13. There are 15 residues in the CDR3. This clone was counted a single time. Its specificity is not known. This TCR was recovered from a young woman in good health. The chain combines TRBV5-6 with TRBJ2-1, with 7 nucleotides matching TRBD1. Material for sequencing was naive CD4+ T cells sorted from blood. Subset denoted: CD45RA+ positively selected. Here the CDR3 DNA reads TGTGCCAGCAGACGCAGGTGGGACAGCCCCCATGAGCAGTTCTTC. The encoded protein is CASRRRWDSPHEQFF.